This T cell receptor (beta chain) was recorded in a study of cytomegalovirus exposure and HLA in healthy donors. Produced via immunoSEQ multiplex PCR; TCRdb's table is partial and in-frame only. The table records 160,000 or so clones, 88% of them present only once. The CDR3 runs to 16 residues. CDR1 and CDR2 (germline): SSHAT, FNYEAQ (reference sequence). Regarding this clone: An end of the junction does not agree with germline; a read error may underlie this.

This TCR was recovered from a man younger than 35 in good health and CMV-seronegative. The chain carries TRBV7-7 and TRBJ2-1; TRBD1 agrees at 9 bases. Sequences were obtained from PBMCs. The chain's CDR3 is CASSSTGTGSINEQFF. In nucleotides, the CDR3 is TGTGCTAGCAGCTCCACCGGGACAGGGAGCATCAATGAGCAGTTCTTC.